This record covers a single T cell receptor beta chain. The data were obtained in a study of blood T cell repertoires in COVID-19. About the research overall: The origin of the acute and convalescent COVID-19 samples was the United States, Italy and Spain. T cells, B-cell-depleted T cells, or PBMCs provided the cDNA or gDNA that served as material.

TCRdb keeps only in-frame clones here, not all; method: immunoSEQ multiplex PCR. The sample lists roughly 100,000 clones, 82% occurring once. Sequenced input: peripheral blood. This receptor was obtained from a man older than 75 with acute or convalescent COVID-19.

The CDR3: CASSPQGSNEKLFF. Written as DNA, the CDR3 is TGTGCCAGCAGCCCGCAGGGATCTAATGAAAAACTGTTTTTT. J is TRBJ1-4 and V is TRBV7-2; a possible D gene is TRBD1 (5 bases). This CDR3 has 14 amino acids. Looked up from germline, CDR1 is SGHTA and CDR2 is FQGNSA. V was clipped by 5 bases and J by 3 bases, with 10 bases between them.